One T cell receptor beta chain is described in this entry. The data originate from a study of T and B cells in COVID-19 patients. Blood genomic DNA input for TRB amplification was about 240-500 ng. Multiplex PCR with BIOMED2 TRB-A/B primer pools amplified TRB rearrangements. TCRdb passed the multiplex PCR reads through MiXCR, listing each CDR3 protein once. The sample records nearly 2,500 distinct CDR3 sequences, around 25% being singletons. V lost 1 base and J lost 6, with 10 bases in between. CDR1 is SGHAT and CDR2 is FQNNGV in the germline V gene. This CDR3 contains 14 residues. Sequenced sample: blood. The TCR comes from a human donor with active COVID-19. This chain uses TRBV11-2 with TRBJ2-1, with D perhaps matching TRBD2 (6 bases). The CDR3 DNA sequence: TGTGCCAGCAGCTTAGCACCTAGCGTCAATGAGCAGTTCTTC. This gives the protein CASSLAPSVNEQFF.